This T cell receptor (beta chain) appears in the sequencing data of a study of blood T cell repertoires in COVID-19. Turning to the study itself: Italy, Spain and the United States were the sources of the convalescent and acute COVID-19 samples. T cells, B-cell-depleted T cells, or PBMCs supplied cDNA or gDNA.

In the original workflow: Estimated nucleated cell counts came from reference gene primer amplification. The assay was immunoSEQ multiplex PCR, and TCRdb's table has in-frame clones only and misses some. V, J and clone size are taken as reported in that table, and D and trimming were inferred from the DNA itself. The sample comprises around 140,000 clones, under 90% of which are singletons, and over 8% rests with the top ten. Trimming cost V 4 bases and J 4 bases; bases outside gene matches: 10. This CDR3 region has 16 residues. Germline V gene sequence: CDR1 SGHKS, CDR2 YYEKEE (reference sequence). This clone was found a few times.

This chain links TRBV5-5 with TRBJ2-5; 10 bases fit TRBD1. The clonotype was recovered from a human donor in a cohort sampled during active COVID-19. What was sequenced was peripheral blood. The chain's CDR3 is CASSERTGGKGETQYF. In DNA form, the CDR3 reads TGTGCCAGCAGCGAGCGGACAGGGGGAAAAGGAGAGACCCAGTACTTC.